This is a list of T cell receptor beta chains from one sample in a study of neurological immune-mediated disorders. TCRdb re-analysed the 5' RACE reads in MiXCR, keeping a single row per CDR3 protein. The sample yields some 68,000 distinct CDR3 sequences, approximately 13% seen once. Sequenced sample: PBMCs. The receptors were gathered from a female donor with HTLV-1-associated myelopathy (HAM/TSP). The CDR3 runs from the conserved cysteine through the conserved F or W. D genes are given only for firm matches.

v_gene,j_gene,len,d_gene,CDR3aa
TRBV20-1,TRBJ1-4,15,.,CSARGIGGSNEKLFF
TRBV7-9,TRBJ2-1,12,.,CASSYLYNEQFF
TRBV5-6,TRBJ2-1,14,TRBD2,CASSLTAGYNEQFF
TRBV10-1,TRBJ2-7,10,.,CASSSGEQYF
TRBV5-1,TRBJ2-3,15,.,CASSLQDNRRDTQYF
TRBV28,TRBJ2-2,16,.,CASSLFQVGNTGELFF
TRBV19,TRBJ2-7,11,.,CASSFAYEQYF
TRBV20-1,TRBJ2-2,17,TRBD2,CSARDTSGGLNTGELFF
TRBV5-1,TRBJ2-5,15,TRBD2,CASRRLAGGEETQYF
TRBV29-1,TRBJ2-3,16,.,CSVETVMDSYTDTQYF
TRBV7-3,TRBJ2-2,14,.,CASSPASGTGELFF
TRBV9,TRBJ1-2,14,.,CASSDGQTVYGYTF
TRBV5-5,TRBJ1-4,16,.,CASSQRIDSLNEKLFF
TRBV27,TRBJ2-7,15,TRBD1,CASTPGGTGSYEEYF
TRBV6-5,TRBJ2-2,18,.,CASSYQASVGANTGELFF
TRBV27,TRBJ2-7,13,.,CASSFVLGNEQYF
TRBV5-1,TRBJ2-1,12,.,CASSHGANEQFF
TRBV24-1,TRBJ2-1,17,TRBD1,CATSGNGRDRWYNEQFF
TRBV2,TRBJ2-7,14,TRBD1,CASSQGQGTYEQYF
TRBV10-1,TRBJ2-7,13,.,CASSEGALDGQYF
TRBV3-1,TRBJ2-6,14,TRBD1,CASSHGQGYNVLTF
TRBV7-6,TRBJ2-3,15,TRBD1,CASSQGQGRSDTQYF
TRBV10-1,TRBJ2-3,15,TRBD1,CASSARQGPTDTQYF
TRBV15,TRBJ2-3,16,TRBD2,CATSGGLAASTDTQYF
TRBV20-1,TRBJ2-3,16,.,CSSQGGTVGSTDTQYF
TRBV20-1,TRBJ2-3,15,TRBD1,CSARELGQGTDTQYF
TRBV20-1,TRBJ1-4,13,.,CSANRDGNEKLFF
TRBV5-1,TRBJ1-6,17,.,CASSLETAARRNSPLHF
TRBV7-7,TRBJ2-5,15,TRBD1,CASSLEQGGGETQYF
TRBV3-1,TRBJ2-2,16,.,CASSRRGYANTGELFF
TRBV4-2,TRBJ2-3,18,TRBD2,CASSQFGTSGGGSDTQYF
TRBV12-3/TRBV12-4,TRBJ2-3,16,TRBD2,CASSRGAGGPTDTQYF
TRBV9,TRBJ2-1,13,.,CASSVQDYNEQFF
TRBV2,TRBJ2-1,14,.,CASSRVSVYNEQFF
TRBV24-1,TRBJ2-3,14,TRBD1,CATSDGQVLDTQYF
TRBV20-1,TRBJ2-7,8,TRBD2,CSARDGGF
TRBV2,TRBJ2-7,14,.,CASSDPGVAHEQYF
TRBV5-6,TRBJ2-3,16,TRBD2,CASSWGSGGATDTQYF
TRBV2,TRBJ2-5,15,.,CASRINNGIQETQYF
TRBV5-1,TRBJ2-1,15,TRBD2,CASSLGTSGVDEQFF
TRBV5-1,TRBJ2-7,14,.,CASSFRGFENEQYF
TRBV5-5,TRBJ2-5,15,.,CASSFPTTFGETQYF
TRBV4-1,TRBJ1-4,11,.,CASIQGEKLFF
TRBV7-9,TRBJ1-1,14,.,CASSLGYGNTEAFF
TRBV28,TRBJ2-3,16,TRBD2,CASTPPGLAGSDTQYF
TRBV5-1,TRBJ2-1,17,TRBD2,CASSLAPSGYSYNEQFF
TRBV7-9,TRBJ2-7,16,TRBD2,CASSFTSGGADYEQYF
TRBV7-6,TRBJ2-7,13,.,CASSLVGASEQYF
TRBV20-1,TRBJ1-6,16,.,CSARVGGRERESPLHF
TRBV7-2,TRBJ2-1,14,.,CASSLVRWRDEQFF
TRBV19,TRBJ2-1,18,.,CASNRGGALYSSYNEQFF
TRBV11-2,TRBJ2-7,13,.,CASSLFRYYEQYF
TRBV5-1,TRBJ2-2,14,TRBD1,CASSRDSNTGELFF
TRBV27,TRBJ2-1,15,.,CASSLSPVAYNEQFF